The rows below give T cell receptor beta chains drawn from one sample of a study of blood T cell repertoires in COVID-19. Assay used: immunoSEQ multiplex PCR; TCRdb lists only in-frame clones, some missing. Of about 220,000 clones in the sample, around 80% were seen once. The sequencing input was peripheral blood. The receptors come from a man between 50 and 59 years old with active or convalescent COVID-19. Each CDR3 is given with its conserved first and last residue. A D gene is named only where the DNA matches it firmly. Only part of the rows carry a size: once, few, many, or a class if the clone is expanded.

D,size,J,V,DNA,CDR3
TRBD2,NA,TRBJ2-7,TRBV7-9,TGTGCCAGCAGCCGCGGACTAGCGGCCTACGAGCAGTACTTC,CASSRGLAAYEQYF
NA,NA,TRBJ2-5,TRBV5-1,TGCGCCAGCAGGCCTACAGGAGCAGGGGAAGAGACCCAGTACTTC,CASRPTGAGEETQYF
NA,NA,TRBJ1-1,TRBV4-3,TGCGCCAGCAGCCAAGATACCGGTTTGTTGACTGAAGCTTTCTTT,CASSQDTGLLTEAFF
TRBD2,NA,TRBJ2-3,TRBV5-6,TGTGCCAGCAGCTCACTAGCGGGGGGCACCACTAGCACAGATACGCAGTATTTT,CASSSLAGGTTSTDTQYF
NA,NA,TRBJ1-1,TRBV4-1,TGCGCCAGCAGCCTCCGAGAGGGCCTGAACACTGAAGCTTTCTTT,CASSLREGLNTEAFF
NA,NA,TRBJ2-3,TRBV29-1,TGCAGCGTTGAAGTTGGGGGGAGTACAGGCCGATACACAGATACGCAGTATTTT,CSVEVGGSTGRYTDTQYF
TRBD2,few,TRBJ2-4,TRBV5-4,TGTGCCAGCAGCTTGCGGCGGGAGGGCCGTGGGGACATTCAGTACTTC,CASSLRREGRGDIQYF
NA,NA,TRBJ1-4,TRBV6-4,TGTGCCAGCAGTGACTCGATAGCAGGGGCAACTAATGAAAAACTGTTTTTT,CASSDSIAGATNEKLFF
NA,NA,TRBJ1-1,TRBV12-2,TGTGCAAGTCGCTTAGAGGGGATCGAGGACACTGAAGCTTTCTTT,CASRLEGIEDTEAFF
TRBD2,few,TRBJ2-3,TRBV9,TGTGCCAGCAGCCTCGGACTAGCGGGGGTGAATACGCAGTATTTT,CASSLGLAGVNTQYF
TRBD1,NA,TRBJ2-5,TRBV28,TGTGCCAGCAGTTTAGACAGGGGGGAGACCCAGTACTTC,CASSLDRGETQYF
NA,NA,TRBJ2-3,TRBV7-6,TGTGCCAGCAGCTTAGAGGGCGGGCAGCCCCTAAGCACAGATACGCAGTATTTT,CASSLEGGQPLSTDTQYF
NA,NA,TRBJ1-3,TRBV9,TGTGCCAGCAGCGTAGCTGTAGGGGCGAGCTCTGGAAACACCATATATTTT,CASSVAVGASSGNTIYF
NA,once,TRBJ1-3,TRBV5-1,TGCGCCAGCAGCAACGGACTCTCCTCTGGAAACACCATATATTTT,CASSNGLSSGNTIYF
TRBD2,once,TRBJ2-7,TRBV5-8,TGTGCCAGCACCCCGGGACTAGCGGGACGCGAGCAGTACTTC,CASTPGLAGREQYF
TRBD1,NA,TRBJ2-2,TRBV28,TGTGCCAGCAGTTCAGACAGGGTCAGCGGGGAGCTGTTTTTT,CASSSDRVSGELFF
NA,NA,TRBJ2-5,TRBV4-1,TGCGCCAGCAGCCAAAAGGGATTAGCGGTCCAAGAGACCCAGTACTTC,CASSQKGLAVQETQYF
TRBD1,NA,TRBJ1-5,TRBV2,TGTGCCAGCAGCCGGGACAGGGGGAATCAGCCCCAGCATTTT,CASSRDRGNQPQHF
TRBD1,NA,TRBJ1-2,TRBV28,TGTGCCAGCAACATCGAGGGCAGGGGGTCGGGCTACACCTTC,CASNIEGRGSGYTF
TRBD1,NA,TRBJ1-1,TRBV7-3,TGTGCCAGCAGCTTAAAGCCCACAGGGGGCGACCCGATGAACACTGAAGCTTTCTTT,CASSLKPTGGDPMNTEAFF
NA,NA,TRBJ1-4,TRBV4-3,TGCGCCAGCAGCCCCGCGGGCCTACCCAAGGAAAAACTGTTTTTT,CASSPAGLPKEKLFF
NA,NA,TRBJ1-2,TRBV7-9,TGTGCCAGCAGCTTCTCGACACCCTCGGTAGATGGCTACACCTTC,CASSFSTPSVDGYTF
TRBD1,NA,TRBJ1-1,TRBV5-6,TGTGCCAGCAGCTTGGACAGGGGGCAGCTGAACACTGAAGCTTTCTTT,CASSLDRGQLNTEAFF
NA,NA,TRBJ2-7,TRBV5-1,TGCGCCAGCAGCTTGGGACACCGTTCCTACGAGCAGTACTTC,CASSLGHRSYEQYF
NA,NA,TRBJ1-2,TRBV19,TGTGCCAGTAGTATTAGGTCAGGAAGGGGCTATGGCTACACCTTC,CASSIRSGRGYGYTF
NA,few,TRBJ1-2,TRBV27,TGTGCCAGCAGTTTATCCCCCGGGATTTATGGCTACACCTTC,CASSLSPGIYGYTF
TRBD1,NA,TRBJ2-3,TRBV7-3,TGTGCCAGCAGCCGACAGACAGGGGAAACAGATACGCAGTATTTT,CASSRQTGETDTQYF
NA,few,TRBJ1-2,TRBV19,TGTGCCAGTAGTATAGAAAGGGGAGGGTATGGCTACACCTTC,CASSIERGGYGYTF
NA,NA,TRBJ2-1,TRBV10-3,TGTGCCATCAGTGAGAACTGGGGGGTTTACAATGAGCAGTTCTTC,CAISENWGVYNEQFF
TRBD2,once,TRBJ2-1,TRBV5-1,TGCGCCAGCAGACAAGGGACTAGCGTACAAAGGGGTTACAATGAGCAGTTCTTC,CASRQGTSVQRGYNEQFF
TRBD1,NA,TRBJ1-2,TRBV5-1,TGCGCCAGCAGCTTGAGCAGGGGGCAGAACTATGGCTACACCTTC,CASSLSRGQNYGYTF
NA,NA,TRBJ2-5,TRBV7-2,TGTGCCAGCAGCTTGACAGCGGGTTTGGAGACCCAGTACTTC,CASSLTAGLETQYF
NA,NA,TRBJ1-4,TRBV30,TGTGCCTGGAGTGCCCCCTCGAGCCGGGAAAAACTGTTTTTT,CAWSAPSSREKLFF
NA,NA,TRBJ2-2,TRBV7-3,TGTGCCAGCAGCTTCGACCCCGTGGGCCTGGCCGGGGAGCTGTTTTTT,CASSFDPVGLAGELFF
TRBD1,few,TRBJ2-2,TRBV7-9,TGTGCCAGCAGCCATCCGGTGTATTCGGGACAGGGTAACACCGGGGAGCTGTTTTTT,CASSHPVYSGQGNTGELFF
NA,NA,TRBJ2-7,TRBV7-8,TGTGCCAGCAGCTTAGAACTAAGCTCCTACGAGCAGTACTTC,CASSLELSSYEQYF
TRBD2,NA,TRBJ2-3,TRBV4-2,TGTGCCAGCAGCCATTCAGCTCGACTAGCGGGTCCCGTGAGAGATACGCAGTATTTT,CASSHSARLAGPVRDTQYF
NA,NA,TRBJ1-1,TRBV7-9,TGTGCCAGCAGCCCAGGGGAAACTGAAGCTTTCTTT,CASSPGETEAFF
TRBD2,NA,TRBJ2-1,TRBV3-1/TRBV3-2,TGTGCCAGCAGCCAAGATAAGAGGAGACTAGCGGGAGGGTATGAGCAGTTCTTC,CASSQDKRRLAGGYEQFF
NA,NA,TRBJ2-5,TRBV13,TGTGCCAGCAGCTTAGGAACGCGCGGAACAGGGCAAGAGACCCAGTACTTC,CASSLGTRGTGQETQYF